A few counts support the clone carrying this T cell receptor (beta chain). Its antigen is unidentified. CDR1 is SGHRS, CDR2 YFSETQ, per germline. This CDR3 has 14 residues. The germline V and J ends were trimmed by 0 bases and 6 bases, with 13 bases remaining between them. This sample was taken from a study of cytomegalovirus exposure and HLA in healthy donors. Overall study context: An analysis done earlier identified about 120 million unique TCR beta sequences from about 180 million T cells. Study-wide results and caveats: Further analysis, carried out later, found HLA-associated TCR beta chains more clonally expanded than equally common other chains.

In the PCR, 60 Vbeta and 13 Jbeta primers were used. Libraries were prepared by immunoSEQ multiplex PCR; TCRdb keeps only in-frame clonotypes and omits some of them. The sample shows more than 85,000 clones, roughly three quarters of them seen only once. The chain uses TRBV5-1 and TRBJ2-7; a weak D match, TRBD1 (6 bases). This clonotype was obtained from a man younger than 40 in good health and CMV-seropositive. Sequenced sample: PBMCs. The CDR3 reads CASSLAVRGGEQYF. CDR3 DNA sequence: TGCGCCAGCAGCTTGGCCGTAAGAGGGGGCGAGCAGTACTTC.